This T cell receptor beta chain is from a study of identical twins' blood T cells. Findings of the study overall: Shared CDR3 clonotype counts tracked mainly the product of cloneset sizes.

Of note for this clonotype: The target antigen is unknown.

Source study methods: Per-library CDR3 reads ranged roughly 2 to 3.6 million; clonotypes, ~85,000 to ~500,000. TCRdb recomputed calls from the 5' RACE reads with MiXCR, one row per CDR3 protein. TCRdb, rather than the study authors, made the V and J calls. The profile shows 300,000 to 400,000 distinct CDR3 sequences, over 25% of them singletons. The CDR3 extends over 14 amino acids. The germline V gene encodes CDR1 KGHSH and CDR2 LQKENI. V dropped 3 bases and J dropped 3 bases, with 8 bases sitting between them. Sequenced: PBMCs. This sequence was found in a woman aged 18 to 50 in good health. This chain joins TRBV18 and TRBJ1-4, with D unresolved. CDR3 DNA: TGTGCCAGCTCACCTTCGCCATCTAATGAAAAACTGTTTTTT. As protein: CASSPSPSNEKLFF.